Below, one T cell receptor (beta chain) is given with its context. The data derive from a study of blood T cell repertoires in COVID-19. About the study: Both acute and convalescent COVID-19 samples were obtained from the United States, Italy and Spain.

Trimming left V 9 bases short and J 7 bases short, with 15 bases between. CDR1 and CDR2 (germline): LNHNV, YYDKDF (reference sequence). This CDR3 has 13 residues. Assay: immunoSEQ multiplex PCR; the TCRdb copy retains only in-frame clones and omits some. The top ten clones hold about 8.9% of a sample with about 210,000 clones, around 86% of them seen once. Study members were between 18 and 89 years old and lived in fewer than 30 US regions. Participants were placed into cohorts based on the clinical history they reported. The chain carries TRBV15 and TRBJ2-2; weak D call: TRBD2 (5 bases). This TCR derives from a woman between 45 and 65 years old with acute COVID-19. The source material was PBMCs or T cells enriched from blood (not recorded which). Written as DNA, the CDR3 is TGTGCCACTCACCCCGGACTCCGCGGGGAGCTGTTTTTT. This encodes CATHPGLRGELFF.